Reported below is one T cell receptor (beta chain). The record originates from a study of blood T cell repertoires in COVID-19. The V end lost 5 bases, the J end lost 4 bases, and 18 bases lay between the germline ends. The CDR3 has 16 amino acids. Germline loops: CDR1 LGHDT, CDR2 YNNKEL (reference sequence). This table comes from immunoSEQ multiplex PCR, and its TCRdb copy is limited to in-frame clones, with some not included. This table has hundreds of thousands of clones, roughly 80% appearing once. The receptor was derived from a woman of 80 years or more with acute or convalescent COVID-19. V gene TRBV3-1 (or the pseudogene TRBV3-2) combines with J gene TRBJ1-3; D uncertain. The sequenced sample was peripheral blood. The CDR3 sequence: CASSYPRGLRGNTIYF. In DNA, the CDR3 is TGTGCCAGCAGCTACCCCAGAGGGCTAAGGGGAAACACCATATATTTT.